The rows below give T cell receptor beta chains drawn from one sample of a study of CD8 T cells in ankylosing spondylitis. TCRdb itself ran the 5' RACE reads through MiXCR, one entry per CDR3 protein. The sample lists about 800,000 distinct CDR3 sequences, about 10% occurring once. Specimen: blood, either unsorted or a sorted T cell fraction (not recorded which). These receptors came from a male donor with ankylosing spondylitis. Both conserved end residues are trimmed from each CDR3. A D gene is named only where the DNA matches it firmly.

cdr3_aa | d_call | v_call
SARDIDYEQY | NA | TRBV20-1
ASSQVRGGRSYEQY | NA | TRBV4-1
ASSRGQGGRDTEAF | TRBD1 | TRBV11-2
SAMTRSLNEAF | NA | TRBV29-1
ASSLSVYTEAF | NA | TRBV7-2
ASSIAARAFTFNTGELF | NA | TRBV19
ASSFQRGLDEQF | TRBD2 | TRBV7-2
ASSADRYNSPLH | NA | TRBV9
SARLSPAGGQDTQY | TRBD2 | TRBV20-1
ASSPLGWEGNYGYT | NA | TRBV4-3
ASSYGSSGGTSYEQY | TRBD2 | TRBV6-5
ASSQRQGAKRHNEQF | TRBD1 | TRBV19
ASSLRSVGTGELF | NA | TRBV7-9
SARDGQGGNYEQY | TRBD1 | TRBV20-1
ASSFIGVYGYT | NA | TRBV12-3/TRBV12-4
ASSLWTSEGEQY | NA | TRBV28
ASSPGGPEGEQF | NA | TRBV11-2
ASSLKGVASRLF | NA | TRBV27
ASRPDRTGGTDTQY | NA | TRBV12-3/TRBV12-4
ASSWAGSTGELF | NA | TRBV5-1
ASSLLGVWETQY | NA | TRBV5-1
ASSPQQGMETQY | NA | TRBV5-6
SAGSETQY | NA | TRBV20-1
ASSSRTSLGTDTQY | TRBD2 | TRBV5-1
ASGFLHQPQH | NA | TRBV27
ATSRDLPREETQY | NA | TRBV15
ASSLEGAGSPLH | TRBD1 | TRBV12-3/TRBV12-4
ASSAGRAYNEQF | TRBD2 | TRBV9
SAPSGTSYEQY | TRBD2 | TRBV20-1
ASSHHAGRNTEAF | NA | TRBV12-3/TRBV12-4
ASSQDQTLNTEAF | NA | TRBV4-2
SARDPGGIGDIQY | TRBD2 | TRBV20-1